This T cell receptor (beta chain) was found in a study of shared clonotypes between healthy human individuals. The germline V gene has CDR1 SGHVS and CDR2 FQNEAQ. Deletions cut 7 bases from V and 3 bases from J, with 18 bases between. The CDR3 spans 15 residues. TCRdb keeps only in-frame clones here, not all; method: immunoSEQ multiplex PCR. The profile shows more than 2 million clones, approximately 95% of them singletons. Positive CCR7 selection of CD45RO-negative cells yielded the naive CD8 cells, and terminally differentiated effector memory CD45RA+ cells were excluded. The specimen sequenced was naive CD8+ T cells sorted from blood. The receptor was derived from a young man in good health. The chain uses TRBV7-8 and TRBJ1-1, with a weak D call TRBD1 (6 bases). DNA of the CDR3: TGTGCCAGCACCCCCTTAGGGGGGGCATACACTGAAGCTTTCTTT. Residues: CASTPLGGAYTEAFF.